This TCR beta chain was sequenced in a study of blood T cell repertoires in COVID-19. Across the study: Donors in the United States, Italy and Spain gave samples during acute or convalescent COVID-19. T cells, B-cell-depleted T cells, or PBMCs provided the cDNA or gDNA that served as material.

In regard to this clone: The same CDR3 is also encoded by other DNA sequences in this sample.

In the original workflow: How many nucleated cells were present was estimated from reference gene primer amplification. Clones were sequenced by immunoSEQ multiplex PCR, and TCRdb holds only the in-frame ones, with some missing. D and trimming were read from the DNA, whereas the V and J calls and clone size are those reported in that table. This table has over 200,000 clones, 80% to 90% appearing once. The receptor was isolated from a woman over 75 with active or convalescent COVID-19. Input material: peripheral blood.

The CDR3 loop is CASSLQDSGNTIYF. CDR3 DNA: TGCGCCAGCAGCTTGCAGGACTCTGGAAACACCATATATTTT. V and J are TRBV5-1 and TRBJ1-3; D is unclear. The CDR3 length is 14 residues. CDR1 and CDR2 (germline): SGHRS, YFSETQ. Trimming took 1 base from V and 0 from J, leaving 5 bases between them.